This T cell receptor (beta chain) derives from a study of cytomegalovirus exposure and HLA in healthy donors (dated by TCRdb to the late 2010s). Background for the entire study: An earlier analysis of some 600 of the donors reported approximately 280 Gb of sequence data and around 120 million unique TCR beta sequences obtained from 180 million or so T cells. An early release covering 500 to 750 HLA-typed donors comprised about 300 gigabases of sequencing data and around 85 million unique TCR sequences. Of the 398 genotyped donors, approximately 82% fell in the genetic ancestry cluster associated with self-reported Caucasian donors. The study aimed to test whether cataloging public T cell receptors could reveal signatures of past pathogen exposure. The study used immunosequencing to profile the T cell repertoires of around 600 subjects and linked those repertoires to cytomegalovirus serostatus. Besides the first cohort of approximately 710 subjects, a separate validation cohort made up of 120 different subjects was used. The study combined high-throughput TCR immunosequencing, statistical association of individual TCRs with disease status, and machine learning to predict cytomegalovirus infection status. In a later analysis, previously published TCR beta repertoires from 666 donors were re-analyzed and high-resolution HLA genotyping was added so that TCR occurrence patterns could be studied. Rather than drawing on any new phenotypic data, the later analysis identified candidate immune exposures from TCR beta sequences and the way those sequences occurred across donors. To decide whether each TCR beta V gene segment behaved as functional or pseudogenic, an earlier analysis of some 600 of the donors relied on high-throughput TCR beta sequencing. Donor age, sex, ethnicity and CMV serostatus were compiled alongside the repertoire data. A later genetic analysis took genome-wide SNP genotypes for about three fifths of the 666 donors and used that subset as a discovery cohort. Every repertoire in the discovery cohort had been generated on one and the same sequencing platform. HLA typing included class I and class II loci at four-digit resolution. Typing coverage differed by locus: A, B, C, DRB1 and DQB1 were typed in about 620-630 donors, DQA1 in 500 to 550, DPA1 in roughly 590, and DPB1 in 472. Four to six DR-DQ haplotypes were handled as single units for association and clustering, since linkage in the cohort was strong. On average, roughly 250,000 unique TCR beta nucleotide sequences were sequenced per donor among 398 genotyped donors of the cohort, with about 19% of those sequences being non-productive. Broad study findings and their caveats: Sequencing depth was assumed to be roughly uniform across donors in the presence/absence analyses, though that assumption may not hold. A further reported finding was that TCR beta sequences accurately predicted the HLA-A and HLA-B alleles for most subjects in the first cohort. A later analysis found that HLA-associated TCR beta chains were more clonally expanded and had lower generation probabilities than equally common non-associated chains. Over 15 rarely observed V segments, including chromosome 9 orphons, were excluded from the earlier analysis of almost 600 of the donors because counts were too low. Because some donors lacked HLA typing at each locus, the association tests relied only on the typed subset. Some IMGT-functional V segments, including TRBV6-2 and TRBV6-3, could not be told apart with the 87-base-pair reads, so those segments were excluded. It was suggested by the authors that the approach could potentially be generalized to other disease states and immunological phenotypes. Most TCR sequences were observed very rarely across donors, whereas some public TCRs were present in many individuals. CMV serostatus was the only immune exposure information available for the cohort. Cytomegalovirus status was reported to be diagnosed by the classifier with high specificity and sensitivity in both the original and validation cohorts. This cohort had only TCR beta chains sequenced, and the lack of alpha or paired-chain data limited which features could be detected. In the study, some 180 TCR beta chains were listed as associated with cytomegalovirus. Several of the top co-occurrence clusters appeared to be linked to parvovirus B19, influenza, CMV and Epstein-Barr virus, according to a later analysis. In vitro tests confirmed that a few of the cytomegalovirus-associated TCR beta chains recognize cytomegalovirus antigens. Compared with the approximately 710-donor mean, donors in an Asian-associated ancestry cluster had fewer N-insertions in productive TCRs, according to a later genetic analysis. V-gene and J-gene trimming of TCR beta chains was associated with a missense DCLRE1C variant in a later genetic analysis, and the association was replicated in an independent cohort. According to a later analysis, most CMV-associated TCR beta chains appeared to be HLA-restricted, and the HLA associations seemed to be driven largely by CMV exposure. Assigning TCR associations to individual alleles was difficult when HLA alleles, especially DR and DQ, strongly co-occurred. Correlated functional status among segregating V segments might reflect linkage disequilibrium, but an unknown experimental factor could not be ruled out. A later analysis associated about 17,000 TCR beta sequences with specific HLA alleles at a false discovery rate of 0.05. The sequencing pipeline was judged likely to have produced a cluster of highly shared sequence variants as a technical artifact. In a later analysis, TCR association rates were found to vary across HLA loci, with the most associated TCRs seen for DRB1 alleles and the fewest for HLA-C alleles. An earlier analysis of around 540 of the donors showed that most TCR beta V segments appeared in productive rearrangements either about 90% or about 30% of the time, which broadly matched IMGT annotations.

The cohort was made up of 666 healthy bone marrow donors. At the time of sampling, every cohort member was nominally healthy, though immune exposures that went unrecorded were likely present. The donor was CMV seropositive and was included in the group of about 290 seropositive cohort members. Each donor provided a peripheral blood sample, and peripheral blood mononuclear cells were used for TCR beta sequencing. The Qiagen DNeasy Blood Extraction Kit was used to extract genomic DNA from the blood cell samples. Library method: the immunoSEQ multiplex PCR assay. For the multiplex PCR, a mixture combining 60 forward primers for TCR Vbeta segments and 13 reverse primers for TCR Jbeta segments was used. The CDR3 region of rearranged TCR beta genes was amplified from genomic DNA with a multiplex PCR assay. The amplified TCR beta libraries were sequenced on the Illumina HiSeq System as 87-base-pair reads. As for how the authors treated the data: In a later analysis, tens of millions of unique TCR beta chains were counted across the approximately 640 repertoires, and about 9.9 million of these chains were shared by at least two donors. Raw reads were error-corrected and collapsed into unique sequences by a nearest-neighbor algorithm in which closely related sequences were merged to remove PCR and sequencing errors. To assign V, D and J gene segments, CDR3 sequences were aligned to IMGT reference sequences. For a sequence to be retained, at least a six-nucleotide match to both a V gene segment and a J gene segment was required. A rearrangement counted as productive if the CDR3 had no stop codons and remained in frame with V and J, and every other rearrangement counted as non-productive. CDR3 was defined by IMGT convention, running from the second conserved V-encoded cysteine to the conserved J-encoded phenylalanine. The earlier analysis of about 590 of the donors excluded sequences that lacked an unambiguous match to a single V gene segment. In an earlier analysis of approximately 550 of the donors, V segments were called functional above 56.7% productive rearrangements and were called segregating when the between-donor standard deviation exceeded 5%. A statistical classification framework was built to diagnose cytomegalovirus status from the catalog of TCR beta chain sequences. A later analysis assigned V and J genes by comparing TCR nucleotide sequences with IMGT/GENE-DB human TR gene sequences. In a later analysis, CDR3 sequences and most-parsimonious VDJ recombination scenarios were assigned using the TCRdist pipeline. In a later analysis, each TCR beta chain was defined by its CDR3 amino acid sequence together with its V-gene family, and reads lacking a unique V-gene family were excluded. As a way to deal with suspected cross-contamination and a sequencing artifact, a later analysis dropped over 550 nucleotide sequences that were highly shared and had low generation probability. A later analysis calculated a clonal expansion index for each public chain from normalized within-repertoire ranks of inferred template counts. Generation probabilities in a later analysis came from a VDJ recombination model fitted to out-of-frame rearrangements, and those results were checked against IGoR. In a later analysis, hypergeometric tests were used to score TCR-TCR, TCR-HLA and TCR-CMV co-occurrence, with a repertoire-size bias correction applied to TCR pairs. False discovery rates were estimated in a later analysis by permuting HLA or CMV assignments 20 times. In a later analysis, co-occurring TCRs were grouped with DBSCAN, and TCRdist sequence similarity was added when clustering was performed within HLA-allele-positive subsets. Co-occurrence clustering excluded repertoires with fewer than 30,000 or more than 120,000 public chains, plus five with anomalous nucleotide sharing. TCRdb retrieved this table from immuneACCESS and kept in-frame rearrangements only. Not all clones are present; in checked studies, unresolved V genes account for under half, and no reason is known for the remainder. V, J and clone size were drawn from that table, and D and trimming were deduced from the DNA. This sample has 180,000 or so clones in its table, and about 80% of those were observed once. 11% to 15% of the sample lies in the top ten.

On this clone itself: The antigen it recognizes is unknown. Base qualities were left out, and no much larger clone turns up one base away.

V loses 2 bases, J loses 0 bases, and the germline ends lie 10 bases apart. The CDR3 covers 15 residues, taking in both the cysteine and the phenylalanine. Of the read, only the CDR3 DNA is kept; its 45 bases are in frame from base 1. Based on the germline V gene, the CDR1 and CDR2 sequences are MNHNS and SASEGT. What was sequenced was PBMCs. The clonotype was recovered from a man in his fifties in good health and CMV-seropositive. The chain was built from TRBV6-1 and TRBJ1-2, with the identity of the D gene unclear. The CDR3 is CASSEIPAANYGYTF. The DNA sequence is TGTGCCAGCAGTGAAATACCCGCGGCTAACTATGGCTACACCTTC.